A single sample is the source of the 7 T cell receptor beta chains below, sequenced in a study of spatial heterogeneity in lung cancer (dated by TCRdb to between 2018 and 2021). Library method: 5' RACE. Sequencing was performed on a NextSeq 500. The raw public data were reprocessed by TCRdb itself: fastp quality trimming at Q25, MiXCR clonotype calling, in-frame beta chains only. One record per CDR3 amino acid sequence lists the most common genes and DNA. The sample yields some 50,000 distinct CDR3 sequences; around 11% were counted once. About 43% of the sample lies in the top ten. Per the publication, the time point label means: sample taken at primary tumor resection. Without any cell sorting, TCR sequencing was performed on whole RNA extracted either from tumor and nontumor lung tissue or from cryopreserved PBMC samples. The starting material was PBMCs, obtained at surgery. The receptors were sampled from a female donor with early-stage non-small cell lung cancer.

This clonotype occurred many times. In DNA, the CDR3 is TGTGCCAGCAGTCAGAGACGGGGTGAAAAACTGTTTTTT. Translation gives CASSQRRGEKLFF. This chain uses TRBV3-1 with TRBJ1-4; D unresolved. The length of the CDR3 is 13 residues. Germline-derived CDR1 and CDR2 are LGHDT and YNNKEL (reference sequence). V was clipped by 6 bases and J by 7 bases, with 12 bases between them.

This clonotype was counted ten times or more. The chain employs TRBV6-5 and TRBJ2-5; maybe TRBD2 (5 bases). Looked up from germline, CDR1 is MNHEY and CDR2 is SVGAGI. V was shortened by 2 bases and J by 3 bases, with 13 bases between the two germline ends. The CDR3 contains 15 residues. The CDR3 region is CASSYEGSPEETQYF. The CDR3 region has the DNA TGTGCCAGCAGTTACGAGGGTAGCCCTGAAGAGACCCAGTACTTC.

This clonotype was detected many times. This chain connects TRBV2 to TRBJ1-1, with no clear D. V dropped 4 bases and J dropped 1 base, with 4 bases sitting between them. The germline gives CDR1 SNHLY, CDR2 FYNNEI. The CDR3 consists of 12 residues. CDR3 protein: CASSVGNTEAFF. In DNA form, the CDR3 reads TGTGCCAGCAGTGTAGGGAACACTGAAGCTTTCTTT.

The CDR3 DNA reads TGCAGTGCTAGACCACTCCGGCGGGTGGGCTACGAGCAGTACTTC. Translated, it gives CSARPLRRVGYEQYF. The chain combines TRBV20-1 with TRBJ2-7, with a possible D match to TRBD2 (5 bases). The germline V gene has CDR1 DFQATT and CDR2 SNEGSKA (reference sequence). The CDR3 runs 15 residues. V lost 2 bases, J lost 3 bases, and 17 bases lay in between.

The sample holds many counts of this clonotype. The V call is TRBV20-1, the J call TRBJ1-1; no clear D gene. CDR1 and CDR2 from the germline V gene are DFQATT and SNEGSKA (reference sequence). CDR3 size: 13 residues. Trimming stripped 0 bases from V and 5 bases from J, with 10 bases between. CDR3: CSARDGFGTEAFF. In DNA form, the CDR3 reads TGCAGTGCTAGAGATGGATTCGGAACTGAAGCTTTCTTT.

This clonotype was observed at least ten times. The chain carries TRBV5-1 and TRBJ2-6; D is uncertain. The ends were cut back, 1 base at V and 9 bases at J, with 11 bases in the middle. CDR3 length equals 14 residues. CDR1 is SGHRS and CDR2 is YFSETQ in the germline V gene. The CDR3 loop reads CASSLNPQRNVLTF. In DNA form, the CDR3 reads TGCGCCAGCAGCTTGAATCCACAACGCAACGTCCTGACTTTC.

The chain combines TRBV4-3 with TRBJ1-1, with no clear D. The CDR3 is made up of 15 amino acids. Germline V lookup: CDR1 LGHNA, CDR2 YSLEER. V lost 1 base to trimming and J lost 4 bases, with 13 bases between them. As DNA, the CDR3 is TGCGCCAGCAGCCAAGCCCCAGAATGGATCACTGAAGCTTTCTTT. It translates to CASSQAPEWITEAFF.